A single sample gave rise to the 5 T cell receptor beta chains below, sequenced in a study of cytomegalovirus exposure and HLA in healthy donors. The primer mix had 60 Vbeta and 13 Jbeta primers. Only in-frame clones appear in the TCRdb table, and some are missing; sequencing was by immunoSEQ multiplex PCR. The data show roughly 92,000 clones, nearly 80% seen once. Sequenced input: PBMCs. The receptors were gathered from a woman in her fifties or sixties in good health and CMV-seropositive.

The V gene is TRBV6-5, the J gene TRBJ1-2, with D possibly TRBD1 on 5 matching bases. This CDR3 has 13 amino acids. Trimming shortened V by 2 bases and J by 8 bases, and 12 bases separated the two germline ends. Germline lookup yields CDR1 MNHEY and CDR2 SVGAGI. CDR3 nucleotide sequence: TGTGCCAGCAGTTACAGGGGTCTTCAAGGCTACACCTTC. This sequence encodes CASSYRGLQGYTF.

The chain employs TRBV9 and TRBJ2-1, with TRBD1 identical over 8 bases. Germline V gene sequence: CDR1 SGDLS, CDR2 YYNGEE. V dropped 3 bases and J dropped 7; count of bases not matched to a gene: 3. The CDR3 totals 13 residues. Here the CDR3 reads CASSARTGNEQFF. The CDR3 bases are TGTGCCAGCAGCGCGAGGACAGGGAATGAGCAGTTCTTC.

The chain uses TRBV10-3 and TRBJ2-5; D gene unclear. The CDR3 spans 15 residues. Trimming took 3 bases from V and 0 from J, leaving 11 bases between them. The germline V gene encodes CDR1 ENHRY and CDR2 SYGVKD. CDR3 protein: CAISDSKTDQETQYF. CDR3 bases: TGTGCCATCAGTGACTCGAAAACAGACCAAGAGACCCAGTACTTC.

Here the CDR3 DNA reads TGTGCCAGTAGTGGGACAGGAGGGAATCAGCCCCAGCATTTT. Protein sequence: CASSGTGGNQPQHF. The chain joins TRBV19 to TRBJ1-5, with 8 bases lining up with TRBD1. Germline-derived CDR1 and CDR2 are LNHDA and SQIVND (reference sequence). The J segment lost 4 bases and the V segment lost 5 bases, leaving 4 bases of the junction unmatched. This CDR3 has 14 amino acids.

This clone was recorded only once. This chain uses TRBV30 with TRBJ2-5; no clear D gene. This CDR3 is 11 amino acids long. V lost 0 bases to trimming and J lost 7 bases, with 6 bases between them. The V gene's germline CDR1 is GTSNPN and CDR2 SVGIG (reference sequence). CDR3 in DNA: TGTGCCTGGAGTGTTGCCGGGACCCAGTACTTC. This encodes CAWSVAGTQYF. The entire variable domain, with the rest obtained from reference TRBV30 and TRBJ2-5, is as follows: SQTIHQWPATLVQPVGSPLSLECTVEGTSNPNLYWYRQAAGRGLQLLFYSVGIGQISSEVPQNLSASRPQDRQFILSSKKLLLSDSGFYLCAWSVAGTQYFGPGTRLLVL.